The clone carrying this T cell receptor beta chain showed up just once. The data are from a study of shared clonotypes between healthy human individuals. This CDR3 contains 15 residues. V shed 5 bases, J shed 4 bases, and the junction held 7 bases outside the gene matches. Germline CDR1 is SGHVS and CDR2 is FQNEAQ. Produced via immunoSEQ multiplex PCR; TCRdb's table is partial and in-frame only. Here the sample spans some 1,100,000 clones, about 84% being singletons. The sequencing input was memory CD4+ T cells from PBMCs. The subset here: CD45RA-negative fraction. J is TRBJ2-2 and V is TRBV7-8; 7 bases are a match to TRBD1. This clonotype originated in a man between 18 and 29 years old in good health. Some clones in this sample may be carry-over from other donors' samples. The CDR3 sequence is CASSPRQGSTGELFF. For the CDR3, the DNA is TGTGCCAGCAGCCCTCGACAGGGCTCCACCGGGGAGCTGTTTTTT.